This T cell receptor beta chain was identified in a study of blood T cell repertoires in COVID-19. Sequenced by immunoSEQ multiplex PCR; TCRdb stores in-frame clones only, minus some. The data show about 95,000 clones, about nine tenths seen once. The CDR3 loop spans 17 amino acids. The J segment lost 6 bases and the V segment lost 2 bases, leaving 11 bases of the junction unmatched. Germline V gene lookup returns CDR1 SGHRS and CDR2 YFSETQ. The receptor was isolated from a woman between 50 and 59 years old in a cohort sampled during active COVID-19. Sequencing used peripheral blood. The genes are TRBV5-1 and TRBJ2-3; 11 bases agree with TRBD2. CDR3 in amino acids: CASSFATSGGPRDTQYF. In DNA form, the CDR3 reads TGCGCCAGCAGCTTTGCCACTAGCGGGGGTCCCAGGGATACGCAGTATTTT.